The clone carrying this T cell receptor beta chain has only a few counts. These data belong to a study of identical twins. TCRdb recomputed calls from the 5' RACE reads with MiXCR, one row per CDR3 protein. The sample has about 490,000 distinct CDR3 sequences, roughly 15% seen once. CDR3 length equals 18 residues. Germline CDR1 MGHRA, CDR2 YSYEKL. Trimming at V came to 1 base and at J to 7 bases, leaving 13 bases not matched to a gene. The same sample was also studied in work on yellow fever vaccine responses in identical twins.

The sequencing input was CD4+ T cells sorted from blood. The genes are TRBV4-1 and TRBJ2-1, with 10 bases matching TRBD2. The origin of this receptor is a woman younger than 30 in good health. The CDR3 DNA is TGCGCCAGCAGCCAAGCCGTGATTCTAGCGGGAGACCCAAATGAGCAGTTCTTC. It is translated as CASSQAVILAGDPNEQFF.